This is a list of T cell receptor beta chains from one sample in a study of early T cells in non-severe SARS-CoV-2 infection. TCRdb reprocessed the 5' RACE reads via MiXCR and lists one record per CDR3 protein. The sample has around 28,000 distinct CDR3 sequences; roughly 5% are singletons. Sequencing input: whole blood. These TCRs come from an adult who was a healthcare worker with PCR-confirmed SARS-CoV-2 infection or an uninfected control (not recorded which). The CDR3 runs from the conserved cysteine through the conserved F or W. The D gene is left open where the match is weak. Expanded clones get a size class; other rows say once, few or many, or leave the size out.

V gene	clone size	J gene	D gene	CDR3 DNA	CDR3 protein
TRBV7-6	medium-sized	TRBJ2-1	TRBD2	TGTGCCAGCAGAGCGGGGGGTGGAAATGAGCAGTTCTTC	CASRAGGGNEQFF
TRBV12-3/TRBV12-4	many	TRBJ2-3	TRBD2	TGTGCCAGCGGAGCGGGGTTTAGCACAGATACGCAGTATTTT	CASGAGFSTDTQYF
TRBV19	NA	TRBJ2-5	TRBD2	TGTGCCAGTAGCCCCCTCGGGTCTAGCGGACTATGGACCCAGTACTTC	CASSPLGSSGLWTQYF
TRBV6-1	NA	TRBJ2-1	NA	TGTGCCAGCAGTGAAGGAGACGCCCCAATATTGAATGAGCAGTTCTTC	CASSEGDAPILNEQFF
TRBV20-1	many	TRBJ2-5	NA	TGCAGTGCTAGGGAACTAGTTTGGCAAGAGACCCAGTACTTC	CSARELVWQETQYF
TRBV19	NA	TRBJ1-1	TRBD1	TGTGCCAGTAGTTTAACAGGGGTCGCGGACACTGAAGCTTTCTTT	CASSLTGVADTEAFF
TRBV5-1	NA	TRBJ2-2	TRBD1	TGCGCCAGCAGCTCCGGGGACAGGGGGTACTCCGGGGAGCTGTTTTTT	CASSSGDRGYSGELFF
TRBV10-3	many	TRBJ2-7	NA	TGTGCCACCGGGTCCGTCCTCTACGAGCAGTACTTC	CATGSVLYEQYF
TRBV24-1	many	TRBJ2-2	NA	TGTGCCACCAGTGCCCAGTTGAACACCGGGGAGCTGTTTTTT	CATSAQLNTGELFF
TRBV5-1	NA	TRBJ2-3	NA	TGCGCCAGCAGCTTGGGGCAGGTCACAGATACGCAGTATTTT	CASSLGQVTDTQYF
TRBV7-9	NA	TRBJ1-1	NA	TGTGCCAGCAGCTCGGGCAGGGTTCTCGAGGTGAACACTGAAGCTTTCTTT	CASSSGRVLEVNTEAFF
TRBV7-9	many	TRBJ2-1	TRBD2	TGTGCCAGCAGCTACCGCGGGACTAGCGGGGGGGCCACCAATGAGCAGTTCTTC	CASSYRGTSGGATNEQFF
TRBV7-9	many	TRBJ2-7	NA	TGTGCCAGCAGCTCCCTGAAGGGGGGGTACGAGCAGTACTTC	CASSSLKGGYEQYF
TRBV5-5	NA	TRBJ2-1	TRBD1	TGTGCCAGCAGCAAGCAGACAGGGGTGGCCTACAATGAGCAGTTCTTC	CASSKQTGVAYNEQFF
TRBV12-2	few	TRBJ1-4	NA	NA	CASRWGTGNEKLFF
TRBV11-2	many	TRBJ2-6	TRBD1	TGTGCCAGCAGCTTAGCAGGGGGCGGTGGGGCCAACGTCCTGACTTTC	CASSLAGGGGANVLTF
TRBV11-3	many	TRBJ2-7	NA	TGTGCCAGCAGCTTTACGGGACACCTACTCTACGAGCAGTACTTC	CASSFTGHLLYEQYF
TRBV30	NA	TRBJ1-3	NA	TGTGCCTGGACCCGCCCCTCGAGCACCATATATTTT	CAWTRPSSTIYF
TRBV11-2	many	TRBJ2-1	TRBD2	TGTGCCAGCAGCCCCTTTAGCGGGGGCTCTTACAATGAGCAGTTCTTC	CASSPFSGGSYNEQFF
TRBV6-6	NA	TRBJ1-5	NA	TGTGCCAGCAGTAGCCTTTCAGGGGAGAATCAGCCCCAGCATTTT	CASSSLSGENQPQHF
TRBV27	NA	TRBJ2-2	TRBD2	TGTGCCAGCAGTAATCGCCAGGGAGGGGCTCTCACCGGGGAGCTGTTTTTT	CASSNRQGGALTGELFF
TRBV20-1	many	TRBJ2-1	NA	TGCAGCTACGACCCTCAAAGCTCCTACAATGAGCAGTTCTTC	CSYDPQSSYNEQFF
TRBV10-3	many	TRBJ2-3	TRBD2	TGTGCCATCAGTGACCCACCGGGGGGGAGCACAGATACGCAGTATTTT	CAISDPPGGSTDTQYF
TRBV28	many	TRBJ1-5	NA	TGTGCCAGCAGTTCCGGGACGATCCAGCATTTT	CASSSGTIQHF
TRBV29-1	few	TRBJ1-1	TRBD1	TGCAGCGTCTCGACAGGGTACGGAGCTTTCTTT	CSVSTGYGAFF
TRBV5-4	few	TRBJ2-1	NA	TGTGCCAGCAGCTGGGCGGGATGGAACAATGAGCAGTTCTTC	CASSWAGWNNEQFF
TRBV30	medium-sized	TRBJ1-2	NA	TGTGCCTGCCGAGCAGGTGGTGGCTACACCTTC	CACRAGGGYTF
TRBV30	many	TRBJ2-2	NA	TGTGCCTGGGAAGGCGGGACGGACACCGGGGAGCTGTTTTTT	CAWEGGTDTGELFF
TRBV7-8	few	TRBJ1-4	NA	TGTGCCAGCAGCTTTTTGCCGCGCGATGAAAAACTGTTTTTT	CASSFLPRDEKLFF
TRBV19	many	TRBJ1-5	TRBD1	TGTGCCAGTAGTACAGGGGGCACCAATCAGCCCCAGCATTTT	CASSTGGTNQPQHF
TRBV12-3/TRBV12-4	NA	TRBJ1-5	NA	TGTGCCAGCGGGACGGGGGTTGGCAATCAGCCCCAGCATTTT	CASGTGVGNQPQHF
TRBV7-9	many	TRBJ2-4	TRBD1	TGTGCCAGCAGCTTGCCGGGACAGGAAAACATTCAGTACTTC	CASSLPGQENIQYF
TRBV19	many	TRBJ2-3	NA	TGTGCCAGTAGTAACGGGGCATGGTACGATACGCAGTATTTT	CASSNGAWYDTQYF
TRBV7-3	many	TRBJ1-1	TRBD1	TGTGCCAGCAGCTTAACCCTGACAGGGGGCGCTTTCTTT	CASSLTLTGGAFF
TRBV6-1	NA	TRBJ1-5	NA	TGTGCCAGCTGCCTTGCCGCTGCGCAGGGACAGCCCCAGCATTTT	CASCLAAAQGQPQHF
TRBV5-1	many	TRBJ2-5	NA	TGCGCCAGCAGCAGAGGAAGCACGGGCTTGGAGACCCAGTACTTC	CASSRGSTGLETQYF
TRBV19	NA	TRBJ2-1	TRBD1	TGTGCCAGTAGTCTGGGGACAGGGGGTACCTACAATGAGCAGTTCTTC	CASSLGTGGTYNEQFF
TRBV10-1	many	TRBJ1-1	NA	TGCGCCAGCTCACACTCCCATCCTTCATTGAACACTGAAGCTTTCTTT	CASSHSHPSLNTEAFF
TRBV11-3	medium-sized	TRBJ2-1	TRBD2	TGTGCCAGCAGCTCCTTTAGCGGGAGGTTCAATGAGCAGTTCTTC	CASSSFSGRFNEQFF
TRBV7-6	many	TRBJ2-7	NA	TGTGCCAGCAGCTGGGGCATAGGGGAAACCTACGAGCAGTACTTC	CASSWGIGETYEQYF
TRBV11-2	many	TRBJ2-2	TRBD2	TGTGCCAGCAGAGCACCACCGGGACTAGCGGGCGACGGGGAGCTGTTTTTT	CASRAPPGLAGDGELFF
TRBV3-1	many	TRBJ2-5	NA	TGTGCCAGCAGCCGCGGAGAGACCCAGTACTTC	CASSRGETQYF
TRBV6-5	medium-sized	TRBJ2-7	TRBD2	TGTGCCAGCAGTTACGCGGCGGGAGGCAGCTACGAGCAGTACTTC	CASSYAAGGSYEQYF
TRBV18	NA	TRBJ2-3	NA	TGTGCCAGCTCACCCCTAGGATTGTACGCAGATACGCAGTATTTT	CASSPLGLYADTQYF
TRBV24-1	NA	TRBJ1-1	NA	TGTGCCACCAGTGATTCGGGAGACAGCACTGAAGCTTTCTTT	CATSDSGDSTEAFF
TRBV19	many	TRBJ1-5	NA	TGTGCCAGTACCCTGGACAGTTATTTTTGGCCCCAGCATTTT	CASTLDSYFWPQHF
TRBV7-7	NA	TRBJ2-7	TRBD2	TGTGCTAGCAGCTTAGGAACTAGCGGGGACGAGCAGTACTTC	CASSLGTSGDEQYF
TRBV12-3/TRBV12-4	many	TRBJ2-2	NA	TGTGCCAGCAGTTTGGCGGCCGGCACCGGGGAGCTGTTTTTT	CASSLAAGTGELFF
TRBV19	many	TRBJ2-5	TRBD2	TGTGCCAGTATGGGCGGGAGGGCCGCTGGGACCCAGTACTTC	CASMGGRAAGTQYF